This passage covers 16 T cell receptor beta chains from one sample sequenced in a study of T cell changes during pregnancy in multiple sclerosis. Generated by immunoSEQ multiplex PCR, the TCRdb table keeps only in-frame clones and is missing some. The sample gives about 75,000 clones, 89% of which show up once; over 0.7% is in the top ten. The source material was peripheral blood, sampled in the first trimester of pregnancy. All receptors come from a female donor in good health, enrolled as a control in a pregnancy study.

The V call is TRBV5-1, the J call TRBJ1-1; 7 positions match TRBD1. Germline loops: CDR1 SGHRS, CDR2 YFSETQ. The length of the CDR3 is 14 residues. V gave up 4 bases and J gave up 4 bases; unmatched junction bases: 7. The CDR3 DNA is TGCGCCAGCAGCCCAGGGGGAAGGGGCACTGAAGCTTTCTTT. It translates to CASSPGGRGTEAFF. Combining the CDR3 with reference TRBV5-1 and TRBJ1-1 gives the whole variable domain KAGVTQTPRYLIKTRGQQVTLSCSPISGHRSVSWYQQTPGQGLQFLFEYFSETQRNKGNFPGRFSGRQFSNSRSEMNVSTLELGDSALYLCASSPGGRGTEAFFGQGTRLTVV.

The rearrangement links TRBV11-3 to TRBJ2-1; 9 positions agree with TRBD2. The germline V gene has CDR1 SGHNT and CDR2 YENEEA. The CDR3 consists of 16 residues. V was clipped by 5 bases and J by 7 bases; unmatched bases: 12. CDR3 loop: CASSLGGGRGWNEQFF. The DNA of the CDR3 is TGTGCCAGCAGCCTGGGGGGCGGGAGGGGCTGGAATGAGCAGTTCTTC.

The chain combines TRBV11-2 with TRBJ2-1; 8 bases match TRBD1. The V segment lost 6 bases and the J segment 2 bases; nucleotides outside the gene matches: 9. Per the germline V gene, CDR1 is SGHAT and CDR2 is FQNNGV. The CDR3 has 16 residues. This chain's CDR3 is CASRPGQGRTYNEQFF. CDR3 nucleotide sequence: TGTGCCAGCAGACCTGGACAGGGTAGGACCTACAATGAGCAGTTCTTC.

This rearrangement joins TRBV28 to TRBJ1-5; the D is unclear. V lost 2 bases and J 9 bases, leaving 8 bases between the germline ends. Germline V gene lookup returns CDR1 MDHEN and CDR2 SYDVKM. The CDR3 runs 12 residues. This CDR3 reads CASSLQYLPQHF. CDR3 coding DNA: TGTGCCAGCAGTTTACAATACTTGCCCCAGCATTTT.

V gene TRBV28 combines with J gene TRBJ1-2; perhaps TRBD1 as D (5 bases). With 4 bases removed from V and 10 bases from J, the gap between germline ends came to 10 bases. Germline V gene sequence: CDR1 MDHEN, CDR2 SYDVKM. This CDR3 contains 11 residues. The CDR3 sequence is CASSSATAYTF. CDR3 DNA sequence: TGTGCCAGCAGTTCCGCGACAGCCTACACCTTC.

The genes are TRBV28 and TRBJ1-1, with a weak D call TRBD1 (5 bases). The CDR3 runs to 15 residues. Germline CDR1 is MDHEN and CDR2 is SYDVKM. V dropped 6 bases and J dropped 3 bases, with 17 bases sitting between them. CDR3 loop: CASRPDRARDTEAFF. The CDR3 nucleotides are TGTGCCAGCAGGCCCGACAGAGCCAGGGACACTGAAGCTTTCTTT.

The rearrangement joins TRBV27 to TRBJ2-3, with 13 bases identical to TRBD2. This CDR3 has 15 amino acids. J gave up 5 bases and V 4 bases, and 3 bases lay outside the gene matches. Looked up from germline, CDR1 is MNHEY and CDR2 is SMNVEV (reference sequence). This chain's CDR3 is CASSSLAGGQDTQYF. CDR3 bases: TGTGCCAGCAGTTCACTAGCGGGGGGGCAAGATACGCAGTATTTT.

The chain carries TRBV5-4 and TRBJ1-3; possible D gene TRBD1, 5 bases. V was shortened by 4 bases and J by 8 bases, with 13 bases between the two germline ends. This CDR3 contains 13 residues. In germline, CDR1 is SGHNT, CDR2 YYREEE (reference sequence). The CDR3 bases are TGTGCCAGCAGCAGCTGGGGCCCGGACACCATATATTTT. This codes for CASSSWGPDTIYF.

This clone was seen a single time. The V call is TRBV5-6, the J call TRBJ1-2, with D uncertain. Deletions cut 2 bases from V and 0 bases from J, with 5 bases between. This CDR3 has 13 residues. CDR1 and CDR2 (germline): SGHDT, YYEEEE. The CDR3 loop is CASSLVANYGYTF. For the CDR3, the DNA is TGTGCCAGCAGCTTAGTAGCTAACTATGGCTACACCTTC.

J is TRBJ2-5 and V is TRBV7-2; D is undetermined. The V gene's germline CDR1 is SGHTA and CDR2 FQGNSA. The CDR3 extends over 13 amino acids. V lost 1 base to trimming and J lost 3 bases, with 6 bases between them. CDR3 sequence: CASSLGPKETQYF. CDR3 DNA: TGTGCCAGCAGCTTAGGTCCTAAAGAGACCCAGTACTTC.

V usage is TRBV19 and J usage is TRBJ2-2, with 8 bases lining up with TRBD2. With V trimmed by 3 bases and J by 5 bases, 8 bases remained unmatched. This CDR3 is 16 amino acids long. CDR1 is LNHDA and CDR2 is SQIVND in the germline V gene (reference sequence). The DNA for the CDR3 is TGTGCCAGTAGTATGGTGGGACTAGGAAAGACCGGGGAGCTGTTTTTT. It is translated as CASSMVGLGKTGELFF.

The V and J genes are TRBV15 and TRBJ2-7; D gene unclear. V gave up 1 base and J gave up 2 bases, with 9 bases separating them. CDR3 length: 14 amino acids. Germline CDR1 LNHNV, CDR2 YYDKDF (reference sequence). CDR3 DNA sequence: TGTGCCACCAGCAGAGCCCGAGGCGCCTACGAGCAGTACTTC. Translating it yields CATSRARGAYEQYF.

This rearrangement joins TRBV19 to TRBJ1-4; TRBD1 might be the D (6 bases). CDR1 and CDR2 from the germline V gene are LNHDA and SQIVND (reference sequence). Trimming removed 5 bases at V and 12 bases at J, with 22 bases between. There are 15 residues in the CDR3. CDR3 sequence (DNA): TGTGCCAGTAGTCCACGATGGGGAACAGGGCCCGAACTGTTTTTT. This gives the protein CASSPRWGTGPELFF.

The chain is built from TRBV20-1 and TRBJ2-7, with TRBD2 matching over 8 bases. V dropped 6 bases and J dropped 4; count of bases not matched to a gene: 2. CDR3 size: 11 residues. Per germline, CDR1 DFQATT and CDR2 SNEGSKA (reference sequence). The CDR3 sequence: CSAKREYEQYF. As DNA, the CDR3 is TGCAGTGCGAAGCGGGAGTACGAGCAGTACTTC.

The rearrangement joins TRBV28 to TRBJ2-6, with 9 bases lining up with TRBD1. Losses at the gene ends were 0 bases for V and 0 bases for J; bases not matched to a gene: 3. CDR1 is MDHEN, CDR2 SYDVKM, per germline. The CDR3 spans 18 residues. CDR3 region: CASSLWGQGGSGANVLTF. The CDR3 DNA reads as TGTGCCAGCAGTTTATGGGGACAGGGCGGCTCTGGGGCCAACGTCCTGACTTTC.

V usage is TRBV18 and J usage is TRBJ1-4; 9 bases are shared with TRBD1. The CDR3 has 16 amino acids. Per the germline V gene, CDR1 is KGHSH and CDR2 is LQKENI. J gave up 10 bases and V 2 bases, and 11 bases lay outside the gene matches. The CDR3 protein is CASSPDSNRGLGKLFF. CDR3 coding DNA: TGTGCCAGCTCACCAGACTCGAACAGGGGGCTGGGAAAACTGTTTTTT.